The sequence of this T cell receptor beta chain was determined in a study of T cell responses to AZD1222 COVID-19 vaccine. General study results and limits: Spike-specific TCR breadth and depth were elevated following two AZD1222 doses. Baseline seropositivity characterized only a handful of AZD1222 recipients. The sample set comprised mostly white British donors with more females, and clonal diversity was possibly underestimated.

The analysis combined second doses at about 4 or about 12 weeks. Between the trimmed V and J ends, which lost 2 bases and 3 bases, there was a span of 10 bases. Per the germline V gene, CDR1 is MNHEY and CDR2 is SVGEGT. This CDR3 has 14 amino acids. In the case of this clone: Antigen: not known.

Data came from immunoSEQ multiplex PCR; TCRdb stores just in-frame clones and leaves some out. The sample lists 150,000 to 200,000 clones, approximately 90% occurring once. The origin of this receptor is an adult who received the AZD1222 COVID-19 vaccine. This chain uses TRBV6-2 or TRBV6-3 with TRBJ1-1; no clear D. Sample: peripheral blood, taken 28 days after the second AZD1222 dose. The CDR3 region has the DNA TGTGCCAGCAGTTACCAAGGTGGGGACACTGAAGCTTTCTTT. This encodes CASSYQGGDTEAFF.